This T cell receptor (beta chain) was recorded in a study of cytomegalovirus exposure and HLA in healthy donors. The PCR employed 60 Vbeta primers together with 13 Jbeta primers. Only in-frame clones appear in the TCRdb table, and some are missing; sequencing was by immunoSEQ multiplex PCR. The sample shows 180,000 or so clones, just over 75% of them seen only once. The V and J ends lost 0 bases and 6 bases respectively, with 13 bases between them. CDR3 length equals 15 residues. Germline assignment: CDR1 MNHEY and CDR2 SVGAGI. General study results and limits: In a later analysis, an Asian-associated ancestry cluster reportedly showed fewer N-insertions than the roughly 700-donor mean.

This clone was observed a single time. The target antigen is unknown. This TCR came from a man between 18 and 29 years old in good health and CMV-seronegative. The chain carries TRBV6-5 and TRBJ2-3, with D unclear. The sequenced sample consisted of PBMCs. For the CDR3, the DNA is TGTGCCAGCAGTTACTCGAAACAGCCCCACGATACGCAGTATTTT. This sequence encodes CASSYSKQPHDTQYF.